These T cell receptor beta chains were read from a single sample in a study of cytomegalovirus exposure and HLA in healthy donors. The table came from immunoSEQ multiplex PCR; TCRdb's copy has only in-frame clones and leaves some out. The sample gives fewer than 95,000 clones, around 78% of which show up once; over 0.5% is in the top ten. Input material: PBMCs. The source of these receptors is a man aged 25-45 years in good health and CMV-seronegative. CDR3s include the opening cysteine and the closing phenylalanine or tryptophan. A D gene is named only where the DNA matches it firmly. Part of the rows lack a size; the others show once, few, many or a class for expanded clones.

few	TRBJ1-1	TRBD1	TRBV5-4	CASSSPGQGMNTEAFF	TGTGCCAGCAGCTCACCGGGACAGGGGATGAACACTGAAGCTTTCTTT
-	TRBJ2-1	TRBD2	TRBV19	CASSIRTSGSFYEQFF	TGTGCCAGTAGTATCAGGACTAGCGGGAGTTTCTATGAGCAGTTCTTC
-	TRBJ2-2	TRBD1	TRBV5-1	CASSLGDRDDGELFF	TGCGCCAGCAGCTTGGGGGACAGGGATGACGGGGAGCTGTTTTTT
few	TRBJ1-2	-	TRBV2	CASSFRDSYGYTF	TGTGCCAGCAGTTTTCGGGATTCCTATGGCTACACCTTC
-	TRBJ2-3	TRBD1	TRBV7-3	CASSSPGQGIVDTQYF	TGTGCCAGCAGCTCACCGGGACAGGGAATAGTAGATACGCAGTATTTT
once	TRBJ2-5	TRBD2	TRBV5-1	CASSPLAGGPETQYF	TGCGCCAGCAGCCCCCTAGCGGGGGGGCCTGAGACCCAGTACTTC
-	TRBJ2-7	TRBD1	TRBV9	CASSPRDRGPYEQYF	TGTGCCAGCAGTCCTCGGGACAGGGGCCCCTACGAGCAGTACTTC
-	TRBJ1-1	TRBD1	TRBV19	CASRGQGGRTEAFF	TGTGCCAGTAGAGGACAGGGAGGGAGGACTGAAGCTTTCTTT
-	TRBJ1-3	-	TRBV18	CASSPGWIAGNTIYF	TGTGCCAGCTCACCTGGGTGGATAGCGGGAAACACCATATATTTT
few	TRBJ1-5	TRBD1	TRBV7-2	CASSLADRGLLPPQHF	TGTGCCAGCAGCTTAGCTGACAGGGGTCTTCTTCCGCCCCAGCATTTT
-	TRBJ1-1	-	TRBV7-9	CASSSTRPANQNTEAFF	TGTGCCAGCAGCTCAACCAGGCCGGCGAACCAGAACACTGAAGCTTTCTTT
-	TRBJ2-2	-	TRBV11-3	CASSPGERELFF	TGTGCCAGCAGCCCCGGGGAACGGGAGCTGTTTTTT
-	TRBJ1-4	-	TRBV28	CASTGSANEKLFF	TGTGCCAGCACGGGGTCAGCTAATGAAAAACTGTTTTTT
-	TRBJ2-1	TRBD2	TRBV10-2	CASSVSRAGDSNEQFF	TGCGCCAGCAGTGTGTCGAGGGCGGGAGACAGTAATGAGCAGTTCTTC
few	TRBJ1-6	-	TRBV7-8	CASSLPTGTRNSPLHF	TGTGCCAGCAGCTTACCAACAGGGACCCGTAATTCACCCCTCCACTTT
-	TRBJ2-1	TRBD2	TRBV4-1	CASSPRLAGASYNEQFF	TGCGCCAGCAGCCCCCGACTAGCGGGAGCCTCCTACAATGAGCAGTTCTTC
-	TRBJ1-6	-	TRBV11-3	CASSGRGYNSPLHF	TGTGCCAGCAGCGGTCGGGGCTATAATTCACCCCTCCACTTT
-	TRBJ1-5	-	TRBV27	CASSSQGSNQPQHF	TGTGCCAGCAGTTCACAGGGTAGCAATCAGCCCCAGCATTTT
-	TRBJ1-1	-	TRBV5-1	CASSVDKLEAFF	TGCGCCAGCAGCGTCGACAAACTTGAAGCTTTCTTT
-	TRBJ1-2	TRBD1	TRBV27	CASSSRDRGHGYTF	TGTGCCAGCAGTTCGAGGGACAGGGGGCATGGCTACACCTTC
-	TRBJ2-4	-	TRBV9	CASSPQRGFAKNIQYF	TGTGCCAGCAGCCCCCAAAGGGGGTTTGCCAAAAACATTCAGTACTTC
-	TRBJ2-5	TRBD1	TRBV2	CASGTDTNQETQYF	TGTGCCAGCGGGACAGACACCAACCAAGAGACCCAGTACTTC
-	TRBJ2-1	-	TRBV29-1	CSVEAGTSSSYNEQFF	TGCAGCGTTGAGGCAGGGACTTCAAGCTCCTACAATGAGCAGTTCTTC
-	TRBJ2-2	TRBD2	TRBV5-4	CASSLTGGRAGELFF	TGTGCCAGCAGCCTTACTGGCGGGAGGGCCGGGGAGCTGTTTTTT
-	TRBJ1-1	-	TRBV28	CASSFGMNTEAFF	TGTGCCAGCAGTTTCGGGATGAACACTGAAGCTTTCTTT
-	TRBJ1-4	TRBD1	TRBV6-5	CASSYRGQPNEKLFF	TGTGCCAGCAGTTACCGGGGACAGCCAAACGAAAAACTGTTTTTT
-	TRBJ2-7	-	TRBV9	CASSVGVQGGDEQYF	TGTGCCAGCAGCGTAGGAGTCCAGGGGGGAGACGAGCAGTACTTC
-	TRBJ1-1	TRBD1	TRBV7-3	CASSNPVGQGASTEAFF	TGTGCCAGCAGCAACCCGGTGGGACAGGGGGCGAGCACTGAAGCTTTCTTT
-	TRBJ2-1	-	TRBV7-2	CASSLVLPSSYNEQFF	TGTGCCAGCAGCTTAGTTCTTCCGAGCTCCTACAATGAGCAGTTCTTC
-	TRBJ2-5	-	TRBV18	CASSPLVVSGVETQYF	TGTGCCAGCTCACCCCTGGTTGTTAGCGGCGTCGAGACCCAGTACTTC
-	TRBJ2-3	TRBD2	TRBV2	CASLIAGGLTSTDTQYF	TGTGCCAGCCTTATAGCGGGAGGGCTGACTAGCACAGATACGCAGTATTTT
-	TRBJ2-7	-	TRBV7-8	CASSRTPAGEPYEQYF	TGTGCCAGCAGCAGGACCCCTGCCGGGGAACCCTACGAGCAGTACTTC
-	TRBJ2-4	TRBD1	TRBV6-1	CASRGQGVKNIQYF	TGTGCCAGCAGGGGACAGGGGGTCAAAAACATTCAGTACTTC
-	TRBJ2-5	TRBD1	TRBV5-4	CASSIPTGEGETQYF	TGTGCCAGCAGCATCCCGACAGGGGAAGGGGAGACCCAGTACTTC
-	TRBJ2-1	TRBD2	TRBV7-3	CASSGTSGRAYYNEQFF	TGTGCCAGCAGCGGTACTAGCGGGAGGGCCTATTACAATGAGCAGTTCTTC
-	TRBJ1-2	TRBD1	TRBV14	CASSQVGQGAYGYGYTF	TGTGCCAGCAGCCAAGTGGGACAGGGGGCCTATGGCTATGGCTACACCTTC
-	TRBJ1-2	-	TRBV7-2	CASSLWQANYGYTF	TGTGCCAGCAGCTTATGGCAAGCTAACTATGGCTACACCTTC
-	TRBJ1-3	-	TRBV7-2	CASSLVTSLGGNTIYF	TGTGCCAGCAGCTTAGTAACGAGCCTTGGTGGAAACACCATATATTTT
few	TRBJ1-2	-	TRBV6-1	CASVLGANYGYTF	TGTGCCAGTGTTTTAGGAGCTAACTATGGCTACACCTTC
-	TRBJ1-5	-	TRBV13	CASSPAGAGQPQHF	TGTGCCAGCAGCCCTGCAGGTGCAGGCCAGCCCCAGCATTTT